The 25 T cell receptor beta chains below were found in one sample sequenced in a study of cytomegalovirus exposure and HLA in healthy donors (dated by TCRdb to the late 2010s). The protocol used for the library was the immunoSEQ multiplex PCR assay. For the multiplex PCR, a mixture combining 60 forward primers for TCR Vbeta segments and 13 reverse primers for TCR Jbeta segments was used. TCRdb took over this immuneACCESS table, retaining in-frame rearrangements with V and J assigned. Such tables are incomplete; in checked studies, under half of the missing clones stem from an unresolved V gene, and the remainder is unexplained. The sample profile shows around 72,000 clones; around 77% of them were found once. Clones ranked in the top ten supply around 6.3% of the sample. The sequenced sample consisted of PBMCs. These receptors originate from a man aged 50 or older in good health and CMV-seronegative.

The chain couples TRBV30 to TRBJ1-2; 7 bases are shared with TRBD1. This CDR3 region has 13 residues. CDR1 and CDR2 (germline): GTSNPN, SVGIG (reference sequence). V shed 1 base and J 8 bases; nucleotides not matched to a gene: 7. The DNA for the CDR3 is TGTGCCTGGAGTGGATGGACAGGTAGCGGCTACACCTTC. Its protein is CAWSGWTGSGYTF.

The chain links TRBV13 to TRBJ2-2; 7 bases line up with TRBD2. Germline V gives CDR1 PRHDT, CDR2 FYEKMQ (reference sequence). The CDR3 runs 14 residues. Trimming removed 8 bases from V and 3 bases from J; junction bases left unmatched: 6. CDR3 residues: CASRMGGYTGELFF. The DNA for the CDR3 is TGTGCCAGCCGAATGGGAGGGTACACCGGGGAGCTGTTTTTT.

This chain joins TRBV5-6 and TRBJ1-1, with TRBD1 identical over 9 bases. V lost 5 bases, J lost 0 bases, and 2 bases stayed unmatched. This CDR3 contains 14 residues. Germline CDR1 reads SGHDT; CDR2 reads YYEEEE. The CDR3 reads CASSRDRVNTEAFF. The CDR3 nucleotides read TGTGCCAGCAGTCGGGACAGGGTGAACACTGAAGCTTTCTTT.

The gene calls are TRBV19 and TRBJ1-2, with TRBD1 identical over 7 bases. CDR3 length: 14 residues. The J segment lost 4 bases and the V segment lost 4 bases, leaving 6 bases of the junction unmatched. Germline CDR1 is LNHDA and CDR2 is SQIVND (reference sequence). CDR3 in DNA: TGTGCCAGTAGTACCACCGGGACAGCCTATGGCTACACCTTC. Translating gives CASSTTGTAYGYTF. Full variable domain (missing parts from reference TRBV19 and TRBJ1-2): DGGITQSPKYLFRKEGQNVTLSCEQNLNHDAMYWYRQDPGQGLRLIYYSQIVNDFQKGDIAEGYSVSREKKESFPLTVTSAQKNPTAFYLCASSTTGTAYGYTFGSGTRLTVV.

The chain links TRBV12-5 to TRBJ1-5; TRBD1 is a possible D gene (6 bases). The CDR3 loop spans 17 amino acids. Germline V gives CDR1 LGHNT, CDR2 FRNRAP. V was trimmed by 4 bases and J by 0 bases, leaving 16 bases between them. This chain's CDR3 is CASGWSGTSYSNQPQHF. CDR3 coding DNA: TGTGCTAGTGGTTGGAGCGGGACATCTTATAGCAATCAGCCCCAGCATTTT.

This sequence joins TRBV5-1 and TRBJ2-7, with TRBD2 identical over 7 bases. This CDR3 spans 16 amino acids. Germline loops: CDR1 SGHRS, CDR2 YFSETQ. V gave up 4 bases and J gave up 1 base; unmatched junction bases: 11. The CDR3 nucleotides are TGCGCCAGCAGCCCCTCCCTCAGCGGGGCTTCCTACGAGCAGTACTTC. Protein sequence: CASSPSLSGASYEQYF.

In DNA form, the CDR3 reads TGTGCCTGGAGTCTGGACAGGGGGCGCGAAAAACTGTTTTTT. Translated, it gives CAWSLDRGREKLFF. This chain connects TRBV30 to TRBJ1-4; 11 positions match TRBD1. Germline V gene sequence: CDR1 GTSNPN, CDR2 SVGIG (reference sequence). Trimming removed 2 bases from V and 8 bases from J; junction bases left unmatched: 4. CDR3 size: 14 residues.

The CDR3 is CAWSEGAATKNIQYF. DNA for the CDR3: TGTGCCTGGAGTGAGGGGGCTGCGACCAAAAACATTCAGTACTTC. The chain couples TRBV30 to TRBJ2-4; 7 bases fit TRBD1. The CDR3 spans 15 residues. The junction had 5 bases not matched to a gene; V was cut back by 1 base and J by 2 bases. The germline V gene encodes CDR1 GTSNPN and CDR2 SVGIG (reference sequence).

The V gene is TRBV19, the J gene TRBJ2-5; weak D call: TRBD1 (6 bases). Trimming shortened V by 4 bases and J by 6 bases, and 9 bases separated the two germline ends. CDR3 length: 12 residues. CDR1 LNHDA and CDR2 SQIVND come from the germline V gene (reference sequence). The CDR3: CASSSGQKTQYF. DNA of the CDR3: TGTGCCAGTAGTAGTGGACAGAAGACCCAGTACTTC.

The chain combines TRBV29-1 with TRBJ1-1; a weak D match, TRBD1 (5 bases). The V gene lost 2 bases and the J gene lost 10 bases, with 20 bases spanning the gap. This CDR3 spans 14 amino acids. Germline assignment: CDR1 SQVTM and CDR2 ANQGSEA. CDR3 sequence reads: CSVERGPGPPGAFF. Here the CDR3 DNA reads TGCAGCGTTGAAAGGGGTCCGGGCCCCCCCGGAGCTTTCTTT.

The rearrangement joins TRBV29-1 to TRBJ1-1; no firm D call. Trimming stripped 2 bases from V and 5 bases from J, with 15 bases between. Germline V gives CDR1 SQVTM, CDR2 ANQGSEA. The length of the CDR3 is 14 residues. CDR3 sequence reads: CSVERRRRDTEAFF. As DNA, the CDR3 is TGCAGCGTTGAAAGGAGGCGAAGGGATACTGAAGCTTTCTTT.

The CDR3 DNA follows: TGTGCCAGCAGTTCTCAGACAGGGAACACTGAAGCTTTCTTT. Its protein product is CASSSQTGNTEAFF. This chain uses TRBV6-6 with TRBJ1-1; perhaps TRBD1 as D (6 bases). The CDR3 extends over 14 amino acids. The V and J ends lost 4 bases and 1 base respectively, with 10 bases between them. In germline, CDR1 is MNHNY, CDR2 SVGAGI (reference sequence).

The chain uses TRBV30 and TRBJ1-5; TRBD1 aligns across 8 bases. Germline-derived CDR1 and CDR2 are GTSNPN and SVGIG (reference sequence). The CDR3 extends over 14 amino acids. The V and J ends lost 1 base and 6 bases, in that order; junction bases with no gene match: 5. Here the CDR3 reads CAWSGGTGGQPQHF. CDR3 nucleotides: TGTGCCTGGAGTGGTGGGACAGGCGGTCAGCCCCAGCATTTT.

J is TRBJ1-1 and V is TRBV6-5; D not certain. This CDR3 has 13 amino acids. V lost 2 bases and J lost 5, with 9 bases in between. The V gene's germline CDR1 is MNHEY and CDR2 SVGAGI. CDR3: CASSYEGRTEAFF. The CDR3 region has the DNA TGTGCCAGCAGTTACGAAGGGAGGACTGAAGCTTTCTTT.

This chain uses TRBV30 with TRBJ2-1; TRBD2 aligns across 11 bases. CDR3 length equals 15 residues. J was trimmed by 6 bases and V by 4 bases; bases with no gene match: 8. CDR1 GTSNPN and CDR2 SVGIG come from the germline V gene (reference sequence). The CDR3 loop reads CAWTKKGLAANEQFF. DNA of the CDR3: TGTGCCTGGACTAAAAAGGGACTAGCGGCCAATGAGCAGTTCTTC.

The rearrangement uses TRBV28 and TRBJ1-2; perhaps TRBD1 as D (5 bases). V was shortened by 5 bases and J by 2 bases, with 12 bases between the two germline ends. The CDR3 runs 14 residues. Germline assignment: CDR1 MDHEN and CDR2 SYDVKM. CDR3 region: CASSTGSRNYGYTF. The CDR3 nucleotides are TGTGCCAGCAGTACAGGATCGAGGAACTATGGCTACACCTTC.

This clone was found a few times. The chain links TRBV4-2 to TRBJ2-3; 8 bases are shared with TRBD2. The ends lost 0 bases at V and 2 bases at J; junction bases unmatched: 7. CDR3 length equals 17 residues. Germline CDR1 LGHNA, CDR2 YNFKEQ. The CDR3 is CASSQEGIAGHTDTQYF. Here the CDR3 DNA reads TGTGCCAGCAGCCAAGAAGGTATAGCGGGGCACACAGATACGCAGTATTTT.

The genes are TRBV27 and TRBJ1-5; D is ambiguous. Trimming pared 3 bases from V and 3 bases from J, leaving 6 bases between. CDR3 length: 13 residues. The germline V gene has CDR1 MNHEY and CDR2 SMNVEV (reference sequence). This chain's CDR3 is CASSLAHNQPQHF. CDR3 in DNA: TGTGCCAGCAGTTTGGCCCACAATCAGCCCCAGCATTTT.

The chain carries TRBV6-5 and TRBJ2-7, with TRBD2 as a possible D gene (5 bases). Germline-derived CDR1 and CDR2 are MNHEY and SVGAGI. The germline V and J ends were trimmed by 4 bases and 6 bases, with 16 bases remaining between them. The CDR3 spans 14 residues. CDR3 DNA: TGTGCCAGCAGTTTCGGACTGCTATCTGCCGAGCAGTACTTC. Translation: CASSFGLLSAEQYF.

V gene TRBV5-6 combines with J gene TRBJ1-6; 7 nucleotides align to TRBD1. The germline V gene encodes CDR1 SGHDT and CDR2 YYEEEE. V trimming: 4 bases; J trimming: 7 bases; junction bases outside the gene matches: 2. CDR3 length: 13 amino acids. Here the CDR3 DNA reads TGTGCCAGCAGCCACAGGGGAAATTCACCCCTCCACTTT. This translates into CASSHRGNSPLHF. Full variable domain (outside the CDR3, taken from reference TRBV5-6 and TRBJ1-6): DAGVTQSPTHLIKTRGQQVTLRCSPKSGHDTVSWYQQALGQGPQFIFQYYEEEERQRGNFPDRFSGHQFPNYSSELNVNALLLGDSALYLCASSHRGNSPLHFGNGTRLTVT.

The chain uses TRBV27 and TRBJ2-1; 8 bases are shared with TRBD2. The germline V gene has CDR1 MNHEY and CDR2 SMNVEV (reference sequence). The CDR3 has 16 amino acids. The V segment lost 5 bases and the J segment 0 bases; nucleotides outside the gene matches: 6. This chain's CDR3 is CASSAPGLVSYNEQFF. CDR3 DNA sequence: TGTGCCAGCAGTGCACCGGGACTAGTCTCCTACAATGAGCAGTTCTTC.

In this sample, this clone turned up many times. The V and J genes are TRBV5-8 and TRBJ1-4; the match to TRBD1 covers 8 bases. Germline V CDR1 and CDR2: SGHTS, YDEGEE. The CDR3 contains 15 residues. V trimming: 4 bases; J trimming: 3 bases; junction bases outside the gene matches: 5. CDR3 sequence: CASSSGQGANEKLFF. The CDR3 region has the DNA TGTGCCAGCAGCAGTGGACAGGGAGCTAATGAAAAACTGTTTTTT.

This clone turned up a few times. This sequence joins TRBV27 and TRBJ2-7; D is possibly TRBD1 (6 bases). CDR3 length: 13 residues. The germline V gene encodes CDR1 MNHEY and CDR2 SMNVEV (reference sequence). The ends were cut back, 3 bases at V and 5 bases at J, with 11 bases in the middle. This CDR3 reads CASSFGRGDEQYF. CDR3 DNA sequence: TGTGCCAGCAGTTTTGGCAGGGGCGACGAGCAGTACTTC.

The table lists this clone with a few counts. The chain has TRBV7-9 and TRBJ2-7; D possibly corresponds to TRBD2 (6 bases). Trimming took 5 bases from V and 4 from J, leaving 15 bases between them. The germline V gene encodes CDR1 SEHNR and CDR2 FQNEAQ (reference sequence). There are 14 residues in the CDR3. CDR3 sequence: CASSGVEGRYEQYF. CDR3 sequence (DNA): TGTGCCAGCAGCGGCGTAGAGGGGAGGTACGAGCAGTACTTC.

This chain joins TRBV27 and TRBJ2-1; 8 bases map to TRBD1. Losses at the gene ends were 2 bases for V and 7 bases for J; bases not matched to a gene: 7. The CDR3 spans 15 residues. Germline V gene sequence: CDR1 MNHEY, CDR2 SMNVEV (reference sequence). CDR3 coding DNA: TGTGCCAGCAGTTTAGGGACAGGTCTTTATAATGAGCAGTTCTTC. This sequence encodes CASSLGTGLYNEQFF.